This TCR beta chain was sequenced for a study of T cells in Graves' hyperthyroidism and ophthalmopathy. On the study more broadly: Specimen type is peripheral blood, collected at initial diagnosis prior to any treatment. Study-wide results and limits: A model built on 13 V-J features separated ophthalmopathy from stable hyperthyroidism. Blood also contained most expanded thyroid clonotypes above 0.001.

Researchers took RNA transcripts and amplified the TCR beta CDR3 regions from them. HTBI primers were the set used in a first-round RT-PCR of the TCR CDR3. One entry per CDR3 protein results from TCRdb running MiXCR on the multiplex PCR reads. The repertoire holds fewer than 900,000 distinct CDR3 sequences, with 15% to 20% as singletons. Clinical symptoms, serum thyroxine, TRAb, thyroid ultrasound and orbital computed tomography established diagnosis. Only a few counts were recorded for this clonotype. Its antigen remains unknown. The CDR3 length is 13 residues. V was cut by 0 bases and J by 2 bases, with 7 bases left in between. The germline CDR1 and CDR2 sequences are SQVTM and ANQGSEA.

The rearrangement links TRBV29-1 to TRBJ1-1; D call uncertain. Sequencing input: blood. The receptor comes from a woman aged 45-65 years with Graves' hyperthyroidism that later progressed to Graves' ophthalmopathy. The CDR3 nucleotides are TGCAGCGTTGAAGAATCAGTTAACACTGAAGCTTTCTTT. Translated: CSVEESVNTEAFF.